Listed here are 27 T cell receptor beta chains from one sample, sequenced in a study of T cell responses to AZD1222 COVID-19 vaccine. Clones were sequenced by immunoSEQ multiplex PCR, and TCRdb holds only the in-frame ones, with some missing. This table has 150,000 to 200,000 clones, around 94% appearing once. Specimen: peripheral blood, collected on day 0 of AZD1222 vaccination. The receptors shown here come from an adult in good health.

V is TRBV7-2 and J is TRBJ1-3; a possible D gene is TRBD1 (6 bases). V gave up 5 bases and J gave up 2 bases, with 13 bases separating them. The CDR3 is made up of 15 amino acids. CDR1 is SGHTA and CDR2 is FQGNSA in the germline V gene. The CDR3 reads CASSGGGLTGNTIYF. The CDR3 DNA reads TGTGCCAGCAGCGGGGGGGGGCTTACTGGAAACACCATATATTTT.

The V gene is TRBV4-1, the J gene TRBJ2-5; 10 positions agree with TRBD2. CDR1 is MGHRA and CDR2 is YSYEKL in the germline V gene. The CDR3 has 18 residues. V lost 4 bases, J lost 4 bases, and 15 bases stayed unmatched. The CDR3 region is CASSRNVLAGEVRETQYF. CDR3 coding DNA: TGCGCCAGCAGCCGGAACGTCCTAGCGGGAGAAGTTCGAGAGACCCAGTACTTC.

J is TRBJ2-2 and V is TRBV3-1 (or the pseudogene TRBV3-2); D unresolved. V lost 0 bases and J 6 bases, leaving 17 bases between the germline ends. From germline, CDR1 is LGHDT and CDR2 YNNKEL (reference sequence). The CDR3 contains 17 residues. CDR3 coding DNA: TGTGCCAGCAGCCAAGATCAGTACCCCTCGTCTCCCGGGGAGCTGTTTTTT. Amino acids: CASSQDQYPSSPGELFF.

The chain combines TRBV4-3 with TRBJ2-2; D is possibly TRBD1 (6 bases). This CDR3 spans 15 amino acids. V was pared by 1 base and J by 4 bases, with 10 bases between. The germline CDR1 and CDR2 sequences are LGHNA and YSLEER. This CDR3 is CASSQGTGSTGELFF. For the CDR3, the DNA is TGCGCCAGCAGCCAAGGCACAGGGTCCACCGGGGAGCTGTTTTTT.

The genes are TRBV4-2 and TRBJ1-5; D not resolved. The CDR3 runs to 13 residues. The ends were cut back, 5 bases at V and 7 bases at J, with 12 bases in the middle. Germline CDR1 is LGHNA and CDR2 is YNFKEQ. CDR3 amino acids: CASSKGIRQPQHF. The CDR3 DNA is TGTGCCAGCAGCAAGGGAATACGGCAGCCCCAGCATTTT.

This clone was observed once. The V gene is TRBV9, the J gene TRBJ1-1; 9 bases fit TRBD1. The CDR3 extends over 13 amino acids. The germline V gene has CDR1 SGDLS and CDR2 YYNGEE. V was pared by 4 bases and J by 12 bases, with 10 bases of the junction left unmatched. The CDR3 bases are TGTGCCAGCAGCTTAAGTTCCGGGACAGGGTCTTTCTTT. Protein product: CASSLSSGTGSFF.

J is TRBJ1-2 and V is TRBV19, with D unresolved. Deletions cut 3 bases from V and 8 bases from J, with 7 bases between. The CDR3 sequence is 11 residues long. Looked up from germline, CDR1 is LNHDA and CDR2 is SQIVND (reference sequence). The CDR3, as DNA: TGTGCCAGTAGTATCGGCGTGGGCTACACCTTC. Protein product: CASSIGVGYTF.

This sequence joins TRBV27 and TRBJ2-2; TRBD1 agrees at 7 bases. CDR3 length: 17 residues. With 0 bases clipped from V and 5 bases from J, the junction kept 9 bases outside the gene matches. Germline V lookup: CDR1 MNHEY, CDR2 SMNVEV (reference sequence). CDR3 residues: CASSLSPGQVGTGELFF. For the CDR3, the DNA is TGTGCCAGCAGTTTATCCCCTGGACAGGTTGGAACCGGGGAGCTGTTTTTT.

This chain joins TRBV5-4 and TRBJ1-1; unclear D gene. The germline V gene encodes CDR1 SGHNT and CDR2 YYREEE (reference sequence). V gave up 1 base and J gave up 3 bases, with 13 bases separating them. This CDR3 region has 15 residues. The CDR3 is CASSLRFSRDTEAFF. The CDR3 DNA reads as TGTGCCAGCAGCTTGAGGTTTTCTCGGGACACTGAAGCTTTCTTT.

This rearrangement joins TRBV9 to TRBJ2-2; D is possibly TRBD2 (5 bases). The germline gives CDR1 SGDLS, CDR2 YYNGEE. The CDR3 consists of 16 residues. Trimming left V 1 base short and J 1 base short, with 11 bases between. The CDR3 sequence: CASSVTAGGNTGELFF. The CDR3 DNA reads TGTGCCAGCAGCGTAACGGCTGGAGGGAACACCGGGGAGCTGTTTTTT.

This clone was counted once. The rearrangement links TRBV5-5 to TRBJ2-7; D is unclear. The CDR3 contains 12 residues. V shed 2 bases and J shed 6 bases, with 9 bases lying between them. From germline, CDR1 is SGHKS and CDR2 YYEKEE (reference sequence). CDR3 coding DNA: TGTGCCAGCAGCTTTGGTCGCACCGAGCAGTACGTC. It translates to CASSFGRTEQYV.

The gene calls are TRBV27 and TRBJ2-2; TRBD2 matches at 8 bases. CDR1 and CDR2 (germline): MNHEY, SMNVEV (reference sequence). This CDR3 has 15 amino acids. J was trimmed by 3 bases and V by 3 bases; bases with no gene match: 3. In nucleotides, the CDR3 is TGTGCCAGCAGTTTGGCTAGCGGGTACACCGGGGAGCTGTTTTTT. Translated: CASSLASGYTGELFF.

The chain recombines TRBV7-2 with TRBJ1-1; D remains unclear. V lost 1 base and J lost 7, with 16 bases in between. Germline assignment: CDR1 SGHTA and CDR2 FQGNSA. The CDR3 is 15 residues long. The CDR3 region is CASSLDSGTGIEAFF. CDR3 in DNA: TGTGCCAGCAGCTTAGATTCCGGAACGGGAATTGAAGCTTTCTTT.

In this sample, this clone turned up once. The chain joins TRBV4-1 to TRBJ2-2; D gene unclear. The germline gives CDR1 MGHRA, CDR2 YSYEKL. The CDR3 extends over 17 amino acids. The V and J ends lost 1 base and 2 bases respectively, with 14 bases between them. DNA for the CDR3: TGCGCCAGCAGCCAAGTAATGAGCAGGCGAAACACCGGGGAGCTGTTTTTT. It yields the protein CASSQVMSRRNTGELFF.

This sequence joins TRBV5-5 and TRBJ2-2, with 8 bases that match TRBD1. V shed 2 bases, J shed 5 bases, and the junction held 2 bases outside the gene matches. The CDR3 is 14 residues long. Germline-derived CDR1 and CDR2 are SGHKS and YYEKEE (reference sequence). In DNA, the CDR3 is TGTGCCAGCAGCTTTCAGGGGGCGACCGGGGAGCTGTTTTTT. Protein: CASSFQGATGELFF.

J is TRBJ1-1 and V is TRBV18; 10 bases are a match to TRBD1. The CDR3 totals 15 residues. Trimming took 3 bases from V and 1 from J; bases not matched to a gene: 2. CDR1 KGHSH and CDR2 LQKENI come from the germline V gene. DNA for the CDR3: TGTGCCAGCTCACCTCGGACAGGGGGGAACACTGAAGCTTTCTTT. Its translation: CASSPRTGGNTEAFF.

The chain is built from TRBV4-1 and TRBJ1-1; a weak D match, TRBD1 (5 bases). The CDR3 length is 15 residues. Germline-derived CDR1 and CDR2 are MGHRA and YSYEKL. Trimming stripped 4 bases from V and 4 bases from J, with 16 bases between. CDR3 residues: CASSLVGGVGTEAFF. The CDR3 DNA reads as TGCGCCAGCAGCCTCGTCGGGGGTGTCGGCACTGAAGCTTTCTTT.

This rearrangement joins TRBV7-2 to TRBJ1-5; D remains unclear. Germline assignment: CDR1 SGHTA and CDR2 FQGNSA. The CDR3 is made up of 14 amino acids. Trimming took off 5 bases at V and 3 bases at J, with 11 bases between the two ends. The CDR3 reads CASSLTVVNQPQHF. CDR3 bases: TGTGCCAGCAGCCTGACGGTGGTCAATCAGCCCCAGCATTTT.

The chain joins TRBV4-3 to TRBJ2-2, with TRBD1 as a possible D gene (5 bases). CDR3 length: 15 amino acids. Trimming pared 0 bases from V and 4 bases from J, leaving 9 bases between. From germline, CDR1 is LGHNA and CDR2 YSLEER. The CDR3 DNA reads TGCGCCAGCAGCCAAGATTGGGGCGGCACCGGGGAGCTGTTTTTT. It translates to CASSQDWGGTGELFF.

The rearrangement joins TRBV5-1 to TRBJ2-3; 12 bases line up with TRBD2. V was clipped by 5 bases and J by 5 bases; unmatched bases: 6. Germline CDR1 and CDR2: SGHRS and YFSETQ. The CDR3 runs to 15 residues. The CDR3: CASRRLAGVEDTQYF. For the CDR3, the DNA is TGCGCCAGCAGACGACTAGCGGGAGTGGAAGATACGCAGTATTTT.

The chain uses TRBV27 and TRBJ1-3; D gene ambiguous. The CDR3 length is 14 residues. V was pared by 5 bases and J by 1 base, with 9 bases between. Germline CDR1 reads MNHEY; CDR2 reads SMNVEV (reference sequence). CDR3 sequence: CASSRSGSGNTIYF. The CDR3 nucleotides read TGTGCCAGCAGTCGTTCGGGATCTGGAAACACCATATATTTT.

The chain is built from TRBV3-1 (or the pseudogene TRBV3-2) and TRBJ1-1; a weak D match, TRBD1 (5 bases). V lost 4 bases and J 0 bases, leaving 9 bases between the germline ends. This CDR3 comprises 14 residues. From germline, CDR1 is LGHDT and CDR2 YNNKEL (reference sequence). CDR3 amino acids: CASSRLTVNTEAFF. Written as DNA, the CDR3 is TGTGCCAGCAGCCGATTGACAGTGAACACTGAAGCTTTCTTT.

The sample holds one count of this clone. The chain couples TRBV9 to TRBJ2-5; weak D call: TRBD1 (6 bases). Germline CDR1 SGDLS, CDR2 YYNGEE. V lost 3 bases to trimming and J lost 1 base, with 16 bases between them. The CDR3 is 16 residues long. The CDR3 loop reads CASSEGVQVVQETQYF. CDR3 nucleotides: TGTGCCAGCAGCGAGGGGGTCCAGGTAGTCCAAGAGACCCAGTACTTC.

The CDR3 spells CASRFGQGRGEKLFF. The DNA of the CDR3 is TGTGCCAGCCGATTCGGTCAGGGCAGGGGAGAAAAACTGTTTTTT. The J gene is TRBJ1-4, the V gene TRBV6-5, with D maybe TRBD1 (6 bases). Trimming pared 8 bases from V and 8 bases from J, leaving 21 bases between. CDR3 length equals 15 residues. Germline lookup yields CDR1 MNHEY and CDR2 SVGAGI.

The rearrangement uses TRBV2 and TRBJ1-2; 8 bases fit TRBD1. Germline V gene sequence: CDR1 SNHLY, CDR2 FYNNEI. The CDR3 is 14 amino acids. After removal of 6 bases from V and 2 bases from J, the junction contained 5 bases not matched to a gene. CDR3: CASRGQGVNYGYTF. The CDR3 coding sequence is TGTGCCAGCAGAGGACAGGGCGTAAACTATGGCTACACCTTC.

The chain employs TRBV3-1 (or the pseudogene TRBV3-2) and TRBJ1-2; 7 positions agree with TRBD1. The CDR3 spans 15 residues. The V gene's germline CDR1 is LGHDT and CDR2 YNNKEL (reference sequence). After removal of 3 bases from V and 0 bases from J, the junction contained 4 bases not matched to a gene. For the CDR3, the DNA is TGTGCCAGCAGCCAGGGACAGCTATCTAACTATGGCTACACCTTC. Amino acid sequence: CASSQGQLSNYGYTF.

J is TRBJ2-1 and V is TRBV5-8, with D tentatively TRBD1 or TRBD2 (5 bases each). The CDR3 sequence is 16 residues long. The germline CDR1 and CDR2 sequences are SGHTS and YDEGEE. V lost 3 bases and J 4 bases, leaving 17 bases between the germline ends. The CDR3 here is CASSSGTITLYNEQFF. The CDR3 coding sequence is TGTGCCAGCAGCTCCGGGACCATAACCCTATACAATGAGCAGTTCTTC.